This record concerns one T cell receptor beta chain sequence. The data were taken from a study of blood T cell repertoires in COVID-19. Profiling relied on immunoSEQ multiplex PCR, and the TCRdb table lists in-frame clones only, not all of them. Of roughly 450,000 clones in the sample, less than 95% were seen once. Trimming removed 2 bases from V and 11 bases from J, with 9 bases in between. Germline CDR1 MNHEY, CDR2 SVGAGI. The CDR3 is made up of 11 amino acids. This sequence was found in a man aged 18 to 35 who had recovered from COVID-19. The sequencing input was PBMCs or T cells enriched from blood (not recorded which). The chain has TRBV6-5 and TRBJ1-1; D is uncertain. CDR3 sequence (DNA): TGTGCCAGCAGTTACGACGGGGTTGCTTTCTTT. Encoded protein: CASSYDGVAFF.